The 26 T cell receptor beta chains in this list originate from one sample, sequenced in a study of T cell responses to AZD1222 COVID-19 vaccine. Assay used: immunoSEQ multiplex PCR; TCRdb lists only in-frame clones, some missing. The sample records about 92,000 clones, 91% being singletons. The sequences come from peripheral blood, collected on day 0 of AZD1222 vaccination. Receptor source: an adult in good health.

The chain combines TRBV5-4 with TRBJ2-5; D is uncertain. The CDR3 spans 13 residues. Germline V gene sequence: CDR1 SGHNT, CDR2 YYREEE (reference sequence). V lost 3 bases and J lost 5, with 11 bases in between. The CDR3 region is CASSSADPETQYF. The CDR3 DNA sequence: TGTGCCAGCAGCTCCGCGGACCCGGAGACCCAGTACTTC.

The V and J genes are TRBV29-1 and TRBJ1-2; D is unresolved. Trimming took off 4 bases at V and 4 bases at J, with 10 bases between the two ends. The germline gives CDR1 SQVTM, CDR2 ANQGSEA. The CDR3 consists of 12 residues. This CDR3 reads CSVGEDLYGYTF. The CDR3 coding sequence is TGCAGCGTTGGCGAGGACCTCTATGGCTACACCTTC.

The chain employs TRBV11-2 and TRBJ2-3; no firm D call. The V and J ends lost 1 base and 5 bases respectively, with 4 bases between them. The germline gives CDR1 SGHAT, CDR2 FQNNGV. The CDR3 covers 12 residues. The CDR3 nucleotides read TGTGCCAGCAGCTTAGGGGGAGATACGCAGTATTTT. Translation: CASSLGGDTQYF.

As concerns this clone: The junction departs from the called germline gene at one end, perhaps through a read error. This chain joins TRBV5-1 and TRBJ1-4; 8 bases are a match to TRBD1. The CDR3 covers 14 residues. CDR1 is SGHRS, CDR2 YFSETQ, per germline. CDR3 loop: CASSWTGPHERLFF. As DNA, the CDR3 is TGCGCCAGCAGCTGGACAGGGCCTCATGAAAGACTGTTTTTT.

This chain joins TRBV3-1 (or the pseudogene TRBV3-2) and TRBJ2-7; perhaps TRBD2 as D (6 bases). Germline loops: CDR1 LGHDT, CDR2 YNNKEL (reference sequence). V was shortened by 4 bases and J by 3 bases, with 10 bases between the two germline ends. The CDR3 consists of 13 residues. Here the CDR3 DNA reads TGTGCCAGCAGCCGGGACTTCTTCTACGAGCAGTACTTC. Translated: CASSRDFFYEQYF.

This clone was recorded only once. CDR3 amino acids: CASSTLMGNTEAFF. The CDR3 DNA reads TGTGCCAGCAGTACCCTTATGGGGAACACTGAAGCTTTCTTT. The chain employs TRBV27 and TRBJ1-1; D uncertain. The germline gives CDR1 MNHEY, CDR2 SMNVEV (reference sequence). V was shortened by 5 bases and J by 1 base, with 11 bases between the two germline ends. CDR3 size: 14 residues.

This clone showed up just a few times. V usage is TRBV19 and J usage is TRBJ2-3; 7 bases map to TRBD1. The CDR3 totals 13 residues. Germline values: CDR1 LNHDA, CDR2 SQIVND (reference sequence). V lost 6 bases, J lost 5 bases, and 5 bases stayed unmatched. The CDR3 here is CASSYRGRDTQYF. The CDR3 DNA reads TGTGCCAGTAGCTACAGGGGACGAGATACGCAGTATTTT.

The chain joins TRBV11-2 to TRBJ1-4; D perhaps matches TRBD1 (5 bases). The CDR3 has 16 amino acids. Trimming stripped 6 bases from V and 8 bases from J, with 22 bases between. CDR1 is SGHAT and CDR2 is FQNNGV in the germline V gene. The CDR3 protein is CASSSLGSGVREKLFF. CDR3 nucleotides: TGTGCCAGCAGTTCCTTGGGGTCGGGGGTGAGAGAAAAACTGTTTTTT.

The CDR3 DNA follows: TGTGCCAGCAAACTAGCGGGAGGGTACAATGAGCAGTTCTTC. Translating gives CASKLAGGYNEQFF. The chain carries TRBV5-8 and TRBJ2-1; 13 bases fit TRBD2. Germline V gene lookup returns CDR1 SGHTS and CDR2 YDEGEE. The length of the CDR3 is 14 residues. Germline trimming cut 6 bases from V and 4 bases from J; bases unmatched to any gene: 1.

V gene TRBV29-1 combines with J gene TRBJ1-2; tentatively, D is TRBD1 (6 bases). Germline V lookup: CDR1 SQVTM, CDR2 ANQGSEA. V was cut by 6 bases and J by 2 bases, with 13 bases left in between. The CDR3 contains 13 residues. The DNA of the CDR3 is TGCAGCGTGGGGGTTGGACAGAACTATGGCTACACCTTC. It codes for CSVGVGQNYGYTF.

This clone was observed a single time. This sequence joins TRBV2 and TRBJ1-5; TRBD1 matches 11 bases. Germline V gene sequence: CDR1 SNHLY, CDR2 FYNNEI. The V and J ends lost 9 bases and 4 bases, in that order; junction bases with no gene match: 5. The CDR3 is 14 amino acids. The DNA of the CDR3 is TGTGCCAGGAGGGACAGGGGGAGAAATCAGCCCCAGCATTTT. Its protein product is CARRDRGRNQPQHF.

The rearrangement uses TRBV2 and TRBJ1-1; 8 nucleotides match TRBD1. The ends lost 6 bases at V and 1 base at J; junction bases unmatched: 1. The germline gives CDR1 SNHLY, CDR2 FYNNEI. This CDR3 spans 13 amino acids. The CDR3 reads CASSTGGNTEAFF. Here the CDR3 DNA reads TGTGCCAGCAGCACAGGGGGGAACACTGAAGCTTTCTTT.

The chain uses TRBV11-2 and TRBJ2-7; a weak D match, TRBD1 (6 bases). V was clipped by 2 bases and J by 4 bases, with 9 bases between them. Germline V gene data show CDR1 as SGHAT and CDR2 as FQNNGV. The CDR3 consists of 13 residues. The CDR3 DNA reads TGTGCCAGCAGCTTATCGGACAGTTACGAGCAGTACTTC. This encodes CASSLSDSYEQYF. The variable domain in full, with the rest retrieved from reference TRBV11-2 and TRBJ2-7, is EAGVAQSPRYKIIEKRQSVAFWCNPISGHATLYWYQQILGQGPKLLIQFQNNGVVDDSQLPKDRFSAERLKGVDSTLKIQPAKLEDSAVYLCASSLSDSYEQYFGPGTRLTVT.

The V gene is TRBV27, the J gene TRBJ1-3; D is unresolved. This CDR3 is 14 amino acids long. The germline CDR1 and CDR2 sequences are MNHEY and SMNVEV (reference sequence). V lost 6 bases and J lost 4, with 13 bases in between. CDR3 loop: CASSLARVGNTIYF. For the CDR3, the DNA is TGTGCCAGCAGCCTCGCTCGTGTGGGAAACACCATATATTTT.

The V gene is TRBV18, the J gene TRBJ1-1, with 9 nucleotides matching TRBD1. The CDR3 runs 16 residues. V was pared by 0 bases and J by 5 bases, with 7 bases of the junction left unmatched. CDR1 KGHSH and CDR2 LQKENI come from the germline V gene. CDR3 sequence reads: CASSPPTGGDLTEAFF. The DNA of the CDR3 is TGTGCCAGCTCACCACCGACAGGGGGGGACCTGACTGAAGCTTTCTTT.

The sample holds a few counts of this clone. The chain employs TRBV7-2 and TRBJ1-5; D might be TRBD1 (5 bases). The germline V gene has CDR1 SGHTA and CDR2 FQGNSA. This CDR3 has 16 residues. The V and J ends lost 1 base and 0 bases respectively, with 10 bases between them. The CDR3 DNA is TGTGCCAGCAGCTTAGAAGGGACGAGTAGCAATCAGCCCCAGCATTTT. Translation: CASSLEGTSSNQPQHF.

The chain couples TRBV10-3 to TRBJ2-7, with 9 bases fitting TRBD1. V trimming: 10 bases; J trimming: 3 bases; junction bases outside the gene matches: 10. CDR1 ENHRY and CDR2 SYGVKD come from the germline V gene. The CDR3 runs to 14 residues. DNA of the CDR3: TGTGCCACTCGCAGCCGGGACAGGGTCTACGAGCAGTACTTC. Translated: CATRSRDRVYEQYF.

This chain joins TRBV7-2 and TRBJ1-5, with D maybe TRBD1 (6 bases). Per the germline V gene, CDR1 is SGHTA and CDR2 is FQGNSA. This CDR3 has 14 amino acids. Trimming took off 1 base at V and 8 bases at J, with 12 bases between the two ends. The DNA of the CDR3 is TGTGCCAGCAGCTTAGAACAGGGAGTTAAGCCCCAGCATTTT. It translates to CASSLEQGVKPQHF.

The chain links TRBV3-1 (or the pseudogene TRBV3-2) to TRBJ2-7; D possibly corresponds to TRBD2 (5 bases). V was shortened by 2 bases and J by 0 bases, with 11 bases between the two germline ends. The CDR3 has 15 residues. Germline-derived CDR1 and CDR2 are LGHDT and YNNKEL (reference sequence). The CDR3 here is CASSQRAVSSYEQYF. In DNA, the CDR3 is TGTGCCAGCAGCCAAAGAGCGGTAAGCTCCTACGAGCAGTACTTC.

V is TRBV3-1 (or the pseudogene TRBV3-2) and J is TRBJ2-1; D unclear. Trimming pared 0 bases from V and 3 bases from J, leaving 9 bases between. This CDR3 has 15 amino acids. Germline lookup yields CDR1 LGHDT and CDR2 YNNKEL (reference sequence). In DNA, the CDR3 is TGTGCCAGCAGCCAAGAGGCCAGCTACTACAATGAGCAGTTCTTC. Amino acids: CASSQEASYYNEQFF.

The V call is TRBV30, the J call TRBJ2-1, with D perhaps matching TRBD2 (6 bases). Trimming took off 4 bases at V and 1 base at J, with 8 bases between the two ends. The CDR3 is 13 residues long. The germline V gene encodes CDR1 GTSNPN and CDR2 SVGIG (reference sequence). The CDR3 reads CAWNAGSYNEQFF. CDR3 in DNA: TGTGCCTGGAACGCGGGATCCTACAATGAGCAGTTCTTC.

This clone was recorded only once. The V and J genes are TRBV19 and TRBJ2-3, with TRBD2 identical over 13 bases. Germline V lookup: CDR1 LNHDA, CDR2 SQIVND (reference sequence). This CDR3 has 17 amino acids. V lost 4 bases and J lost 2; bases outside the gene matches: 6. CDR3 residues: CASSTGLAGEYTDTQYF. The CDR3 DNA sequence: TGTGCCAGTAGTACCGGACTAGCGGGGGAATACACAGATACGCAGTATTTT.

The V and J genes are TRBV5-1 and TRBJ2-1; D tentatively fits TRBD1 or TRBD2 (7 bases each). This CDR3 is 18 amino acids long. Germline V lookup: CDR1 SGHRS, CDR2 YFSETQ. Trimming took 3 bases from V and 4 from J, leaving 23 bases between them. In nucleotides, the CDR3 is TGCGCCAGCAGCTCAGGGGGGGAAACGGGACACCTGTACAATGAGCAGTTCTTC. Its protein is CASSSGGETGHLYNEQFF.

V is TRBV28 and J is TRBJ2-1; no definite D call. The CDR3 consists of 14 residues. Germline values: CDR1 MDHEN, CDR2 SYDVKM. Deletions cut 7 bases from V and 0 bases from J, with 10 bases between. The DNA of the CDR3 is TGTGCCAGCAATTCGGCGGTCTCCTACAATGAGCAGTTCTTC. It is translated as CASNSAVSYNEQFF.

V is TRBV6-5 and J is TRBJ1-2; D not resolved. Trimming stripped 7 bases from V and 0 bases from J, with 15 bases between. This CDR3 is 15 amino acids long. Germline V gene data show CDR1 as MNHEY and CDR2 as SVGAGI. CDR3 protein: CASIGQQATNYGYTF. CDR3 bases: TGTGCCAGCATAGGGCAGCAGGCTACTAACTATGGCTACACCTTC.

This clone appeared once. The chain has TRBV10-3 and TRBJ2-3; TRBD2 matches 11 bases. After removal of 4 bases from V and 6 bases from J, the junction contained 9 bases not matched to a gene. The V gene's germline CDR1 is ENHRY and CDR2 SYGVKD. This CDR3 contains 16 residues. CDR3 protein: CAISAPLAGGGDTQYF. The CDR3 DNA is TGTGCCATCAGTGCACCGCTAGCGGGGGGCGGGGATACGCAGTATTTT.